This passage covers 26 T cell receptor delta chains from one sample sequenced in a study of γδ T cells in repeated Plasmodium falciparum infection. TCRdb fed the multiplex PCR reads into CATT to redo clone calling. The sample contains roughly 50,000 delta-chain clones, 1.6% of which appear only once. Flow sorting of PBMC yielded separate Vgamma9/Vdelta2+ and Vdelta2-negative gammadelta T cell populations for bulk repertoire analysis. The specimen was gamma-delta T cells from blood. The receptors here all came from a pool of human donors (malaria-infected and uninfected, not separated).

This clone has just a few counts. A read error likely explains why the TCRdb protein, taken from a much larger clone, differs from this DNA's translation at residue 16; the protein shown is translated from the DNA. The chain employs TRDV2 and TRDJ1; 9 nucleotides line up with TRDD3. Germline CDR1 is GEAIGNYY and CDR2 is EKD. The CDR3 runs 18 residues. For the CDR3, the DNA is TGTGCCTGTGACGAAATTACTGGGGGACGAAGGTACACCGATAAACCCATCTTT. Residues: CACDEITGGRRYTDKPIF.

The sample holds a few counts of this clone. The TCRdb protein, from a much larger clone, departs from this DNA's translation at residue 17, likely by read error; the protein shown derives from the DNA. This sequence joins TRDV1 and TRDJ1; TRDD3 aligns across 10 bases. TCRdb records no J gene; here it was assigned by comparing the DNA to germline. V lost 0 bases and J lost 9; bases outside the gene matches: 16. The length of the CDR3 is 18 residues. Germline CDR1 is TSWWSYY and CDR2 is QGS. The CDR3 here is CALGELQLGDILTAQLIF. In DNA, the CDR3 is TGTGCTCTTGGGGAACTCCAGCTGGGGGATATCCTGACAGCACAACTCATCTTT.

At least ten counts were recorded for this clone. A far more abundant clone sits one base away, making this likely a read error. This sample includes further DNA sequences coding for the same CDR3. The rearrangement uses TRDV1 and TRDJ1; D possibly corresponds to TRDD3 (7 bases). TCRdb supplies no J gene; here it was assigned by aligning the nucleotide sequence to germline. The CDR3 extends over 17 amino acids. Germline values: CDR1 TSWWSYY, CDR2 QGS. Here the CDR3 reads CALGVLRGILYTDKLIF. For the CDR3, the DNA is TGTGCTCTTGGGGTCCTACGTGGGATACTTTACACTGATAAACTCATCTTT.

V and J are TRDV2 and TRDJ1, with 9 bases matching TRDD3. Assignment of the J gene here rests on matching the DNA to germline, because TCRdb gives none. J lost 0 bases, V lost 0 bases, and 13 bases had no gene match. Germline V gives CDR1 GEAIGNYY, CDR2 EKD. The CDR3 contains 19 residues. The CDR3 region has the DNA TGTGCCTGTGACACCGGGGTTGCTGGGGGATCCTTGTACACCGATAAACTCATCTTT. Its translation: CACDTGVAGGSLYTDKLIF.

This clone was observed at least ten times. The protein TCRdb gives is from a much larger clone and does not agree with this DNA's translation at residue 19, likely a read error; the protein shown here comes from the DNA. This chain uses TRDV1 with TRDJ3, with D possibly TRDD3 on 8 matching bases. This CDR3 comprises 25 residues. Germline V gene lookup returns CDR1 TSWWSYY and CDR2 QGS. The CDR3 DNA reads as TGTGCTCTTGGGGATCCAATTTTCCTACAGGGGGATAACCGTGCGGACTCCTGGGGCACCCGACAGATGTTTTTC. It codes for CALGDPIFLQGDNRADSWGTRQMFF.

About this clone itself: This DNA's translation and the protein TCRdb lists, from a much larger clone, do not match at residue 5, likely due to a read error; the protein shown is translated from the DNA. The rearrangement links TRDV2 to TRDJ1; 7 bases are shared with TRDD3. The J gene, missing from TCRdb, was assigned here through DNA to germline matching. This CDR3 has 15 residues. CDR1 and CDR2 (germline): GEAIGNYY, EKD. V lost 1 base to trimming and J lost 0 bases; unmatched junction nucleotides: 4. The CDR3: CACDTLGGNTDKLIF. Here the CDR3 DNA reads TGTGCCTGTGACACTCTGGGGGGCAACACCGATAAACTCATCTTT.

This clone has more than one count but fewer than ten. It is likely a read error: a sequence one base away is far more abundant. Other DNA sequences in this specimen translate into the identical CDR3. This chain uses TRDV2 with TRDJ1, with TRDD3 matching 12 bases. The J gene is absent in TCRdb and was assigned here via DNA matching to germline. Trimming took 0 bases from V and 2 from J; bases not matched to a gene: 12. In germline, CDR1 is GEAIGNYY, CDR2 EKD. The CDR3 has 19 amino acids. The CDR3 coding sequence is TGTGCCTGTGACACCCTGCCTCCTGGGGGATACGGAAGTACCGATAAACTCATCTTT. This codes for CACDTLPPGGYGSTDKLIF.

This clone was counted only a few times. The protein in TCRdb stems from a much larger clone and differs at residue 7 from this DNA's translation, likely a read error; here the protein is translated from the DNA. The CDR3 region is CACHLLEPPYTDKLIF. CDR3 DNA: TGTGCCTGTCACTTACTGGAGCCCCCGTACACCGATAAACTCATCTTT. The chain recombines TRDV2 with TRDJ1; maybe TRDD3 (5 bases). V was pared by 6 bases and J by 0 bases, with 19 bases between. Germline V gives CDR1 GEAIGNYY, CDR2 EKD. The CDR3 runs 16 residues.

This clone was observed many times. A single base is all that separates this from a far larger clone, so a read error is likely. This chain connects TRDV1 to TRDJ1, with TRDD3 matching 10 bases. The J gene, left out of TCRdb, was set here by checking the DNA against germline. Germline CDR1 is TSWWSYY and CDR2 is QGS. Trimming took 0 bases from V and 4 from J; bases not matched to a gene: 20. This CDR3 contains 21 residues. CDR3 loop: CALGELGPTELLGDCCDKLIF. In DNA, the CDR3 is TGTGCTCTTGGGGAACTCGGTCCTACAGAGCTACTGGGGGATTGCTGCGATAAACTCATCTTT.

This clone was detected a few times. A single base is all that separates this from a far larger clone, so a read error is likely. Additional DNA sequences in this sample encode the identical CDR3. This rearrangement joins TRDV1 to TRDJ1; D possibly corresponds to TRDD3 (5 bases). Since TCRdb gives no J gene, matching the DNA to germline was used here to assign it. Germline V gives CDR1 TSWWSYY, CDR2 QGS. CDR3 length equals 18 residues. This chain's CDR3 is CALGECFWERSYTDKLIF. The CDR3 nucleotides are TGTGCCCTTGGGGAATGCTTCTGGGAGCGAAGCTACACCGATAAACTCATCTTT.

Remarks on this clone: The protein held in TCRdb is that of a much larger clone and does not match this DNA's translation at residue 4, likely because of a read error; the protein shown is translated from the DNA. J is TRDJ1 and V is TRDV1; 9 nucleotides line up with TRDD3. This CDR3 spans 18 amino acids. CDR1 is TSWWSYY, CDR2 QGS, per germline. The CDR3 loop is CALEEVAPLTLLGEKLIF. CDR3 sequence (DNA): TGTGCTCTTGAGGAAGTGGCGCCCCTCACTCTACTGGGGGAGAAACTCATCTTT.

At least ten counts were recorded for this clone. This sample also contains other DNA sequences that code for the same CDR3. The chain joins TRDV1 to TRDJ1; TRDD2 matches at 9 bases. Per the germline V gene, CDR1 is TSWWSYY and CDR2 is QGS. The V and J ends lost 4 bases and 0 bases, in that order; junction bases with no gene match: 15. The CDR3 extends over 19 amino acids. The CDR3 loop reads CALGAPFLLLGGYTDKLIF. The CDR3 nucleotides are TGTGCTCTTGGGGCACCCTTCCTACTTTTGGGGGGCTACACCGATAAACTCATCTTT.

This clone was recorded a few times. This DNA's translation and the protein TCRdb lists, from a much larger clone, do not match at residue 19, likely due to a read error; the protein shown is translated from the DNA. The V and J genes are TRDV1 and TRDJ1; D is possibly TRDD2 (5 bases). In the absence of a J gene in TCRdb, the DNA was matched to germline to assign it here. The CDR3 length is 22 residues. Per the germline V gene, CDR1 is TSWWSYY and CDR2 is QGS. Written as DNA, the CDR3 is TGTGCTCTTTTTACCGCACCTTCTTACCTACGCCCTACGGGGTCTTACACCGATAGACTCATCTTT. This translates into CALFTAPSYLRPTGSYTDRLIF.

This clone came up a few times. The protein in TCRdb stems from a much larger clone and differs at residue 18 from this DNA's translation, likely a read error; here the protein is translated from the DNA. The chain couples TRDV1 to TRDJ1; 7 nucleotides match TRDD2. The germline V gene encodes CDR1 TSWWSYY and CDR2 QGS. This CDR3 region has 21 residues. The CDR3 sequence is CALGEAPSSHTRTLNTDELIF. DNA for the CDR3: TGTGCTCTTGGGGAAGCCCCTTCCTCTCATACGCGTACCCTAAACACCGATGAACTCATCTTT.

About this clone: A far more abundant clone sits one base away, making this likely a read error. The sample contains more than one DNA sequence encoding this CDR3. This chain connects TRDV1 to TRDJ2, with 10 positions matching TRDD3. TCRdb carries no J gene annotation; the J gene was assigned here by matching the DNA with germline. The CDR3 has 18 residues. Per germline, CDR1 TSWWSYY and CDR2 QGS. CDR3 DNA: TGTGCTCTTGGGGAACTCCAGCTGGGGGATATCCTGACAGCGCAACTCTTCTTT. This gives the protein CALGELQLGDILTAQLFF.

This clone was picked up a small number of times. This DNA translates differently at residue 13 from the TCRdb protein, which is that of a much larger clone; a read error is likely, and the protein shown is the DNA's own translation. The CDR3 sequence: CACDPSRTGGYPNKLIF. CDR3 in DNA: TGTGCCTGTGACCCATCACGCACGGGGGGATACCCCAATAAACTCATCTTT. The chain is built from TRDV2 and TRDJ1, with 9 bases that match TRDD3. TCRdb gives no J gene; it was assigned here by matching the DNA to germline. V lost 3 bases and J lost 6; bases outside the gene matches: 16. This CDR3 contains 17 residues. Germline assignment: CDR1 GEAIGNYY and CDR2 EKD.

With respect to this clone: This may come from a read error, since a much larger clone is one base off. The rearrangement joins TRDV1 to TRDJ1; 10 nucleotides line up with TRDD3. No J gene is reported in TCRdb; it was inferred here by comparing the DNA with germline. Trimming removed 2 bases from V and 3 bases from J; junction bases left unmatched: 21. The CDR3 has 21 residues. CDR1 TSWWSYY and CDR2 QGS come from the germline V gene. The CDR3 here is CALGESGHLGLGDRLPDKLIF. In DNA, the CDR3 is TGTGCTCTTGGGGAATCTGGCCACCTAGGGCTGGGGGATAGGTTACCCGATAAACTCATCTTT.

This clone was counted many times. This rearrangement joins TRDV2 to TRDJ1, with D unresolved. Germline matching of the DNA provided the J gene here, since TCRdb leaves it blank. Germline V gene data show CDR1 as GEAIGNYY and CDR2 as EKD. The CDR3 length is 14 residues. V dropped 0 bases and J dropped 0 bases, with 7 bases sitting between them. The DNA for the CDR3 is TGTGCCTGTGACACCTTGCCGGACACCGATAAACTCATCTTT. It specifies CACDTLPDTDKLIF.

This clone is categorized as medium-sized. Other DNA sequences in the same sample also yield this CDR3. The genes are TRDV1 and TRDJ3; D unresolved. Germline CDR1 TSWWSYY, CDR2 QGS. The CDR3 is made up of 18 amino acids. Trimming removed 1 base at V and 0 bases at J, with 10 bases between. The CDR3 sequence: CALGEPPVGSWDTRQMFF. The DNA of the CDR3 is TGTGCTCTTGGGGAACCTCCCGTCGGCTCCTGGGACACCCGACAGATGTTTTTC.

This clone turned up a few times. TCRdb pairs this DNA with a much larger clone's protein that differs at residue 8, likely a read error; the protein shown was translated from the DNA. This sequence joins TRDV1 and TRDJ1; D gene unclear. The CDR3 runs to 11 residues. The germline V gene has CDR1 TSWWSYY and CDR2 QGS. The V gene lost 2 bases and the J gene lost 10 bases, with 8 bases spanning the gap. CDR3 sequence: CALGENRRLIF. The CDR3 DNA follows: TGTGCTCTTGGGGAAAATCGTAGACTCATCTTT.

This clone was counted between two and nine times. TCRdb's listed protein matches a much larger clone and diverges from this DNA's translation at residue 16, likely through a read error; the protein shown comes from the DNA. The J gene is TRDJ1, the V gene TRDV1, with D maybe TRDD3 (6 bases). Germline loops: CDR1 TSWWSYY, CDR2 QGS. The CDR3 runs 19 residues. CDR3 amino acids: CALGEWDPTTGGDTDRLIF. The CDR3 nucleotides are TGTGCTCTTGGGGAATGGGACCCAACAACAGGGGGGGACACCGATAGACTCATCTTT.

This clone was seen at least ten times. J is TRDJ3 and V is TRDV2; tentative D call: TRDD3 (6 bases). TCRdb lists no J gene, so it was determined here by aligning the DNA to germline. Trimming took 3 bases from V and 0 from J, leaving 17 bases between them. From germline, CDR1 is GEAIGNYY and CDR2 EKD. This CDR3 comprises 19 residues. The CDR3 sequence: CACDPMGAGRSWDTRQMFF. CDR3 sequence (DNA): TGTGCCTGTGACCCCATGGGGGCCGGGCGCTCCTGGGACACCCGACAGATGTTTTTC.

This clone was seen only a few times. This DNA translates differently at residue 15 from the TCRdb protein, which is that of a much larger clone; a read error is likely, and the protein shown is the DNA's own translation. The chain joins TRDV1 to TRDJ1, with 12 bases aligning to TRDD3. Germline lookup yields CDR1 TSWWSYY and CDR2 QGS. The CDR3 spans 18 residues. V gave up 5 bases and J gave up 10 bases; unmatched junction bases: 20. CDR3 in amino acids: CALGSAKGIWGIRSRLIF. Written as DNA, the CDR3 is TGTGCTCTTGGGAGCGCCAAGGGGATCTGGGGGATACGAAGTAGACTCATCTTT.

On this clone: The TCRdb record carries a much larger clone's protein, which differs from this DNA's translation at residue 8; a read error is the likely cause, and the protein listed here is the DNA translation. This chain uses TRDV2 with TRDJ3, with 8 bases aligning to TRDD3. The J gene, absent from TCRdb, was called here by matching the DNA to germline. The germline V gene encodes CDR1 GEAIGNYY and CDR2 EKD. The ends lost 1 base at V and 0 bases at J; junction bases unmatched: 1. The CDR3 runs to 17 residues. CDR3 loop: CACDTGGCSWDTRQMFF. The CDR3 region has the DNA TGTGCCTGTGACACTGGGGGATGCTCCTGGGACACCCGACAGATGTTTTTC.

A remark on this clone: With only one base between it and a far larger clone, this is likely a read error. The CDR3 DNA is TGTGCTCTTGGGGAGTGTTCAGCAGAGGATTGTCGCTACTATTACACCGATAAACTCATCTTT. This translates into CALGECSAEDCRYYYTDKLIF. The chain uses TRDV1 and TRDJ1; D is unclear. No J gene is reported in TCRdb; it was inferred here by comparing the DNA with germline. CDR3 length: 21 amino acids. V lost 3 bases to trimming and J lost 0 bases, with 29 bases between them. Germline V lookup: CDR1 TSWWSYY, CDR2 QGS.

Of note for this clone: A far larger clone differs by one base, so this is likely a read error. The same CDR3 is also encoded by other DNA sequences in this sample. The chain is built from TRDV1 and TRDJ1; 8 nucleotides agree with TRDD3. Matching the DNA to germline supplied the J gene, which TCRdb does not give. This CDR3 has 26 amino acids. Unmatched junction bases numbered 35, after V lost 2 bases and J lost 0 bases. Germline V CDR1 and CDR2: TSWWSYY, QGS. The CDR3 DNA is TGTGCTCTTGGGGAAGCTAAAGGTCTCCTGGGTACACAGACGATACTGGGGGCCGTTAACACCGATAAACTCATCTTT. Protein: CALGEAKGLLGTQTILGAVNTDKLIF.